A single sample is the source of the 15 T cell receptor beta chains below, sequenced in a study of cytomegalovirus exposure and HLA in healthy donors. PCR was performed using 60 Vbeta and 13 Jbeta primers. The assay was immunoSEQ multiplex PCR, and TCRdb's table has in-frame clones only and misses some. The data contain 160,000 or so clones, 65% to 85% of them seen just once; the ten biggest clones take up approximately 2.5%. The sample was PBMCs. These receptors were obtained from a man in his fifties or sixties in good health and CMV-seronegative.

The chain links TRBV7-9 to TRBJ1-1; TRBD1 matches 8 bases. The V segment lost 4 bases and the J segment 7 bases; nucleotides outside the gene matches: 8. In germline, CDR1 is SEHNR, CDR2 FQNEAQ (reference sequence). CDR3 size: 14 residues. CDR3 residues: CASSSTGEEFEAFF. The CDR3 DNA follows: TGTGCCAGCAGCTCGACAGGGGAAGAATTTGAAGCTTTCTTT.

The chain is built from TRBV28 and TRBJ1-1, with 9 bases matching TRBD1. Trimming cost V 5 bases and J 5 bases; bases outside gene matches: 6. The CDR3 covers 14 residues. The germline V gene has CDR1 MDHEN and CDR2 SYDVKM. The CDR3 nucleotides are TGTGCCAGCAGTCCATACAGGGGGCGAACTGAAGCTTTCTTT. Residues: CASSPYRGRTEAFF. Combining the CDR3 with reference TRBV28 and TRBJ1-1 gives the whole variable domain DVKVTQSSRYLVKRTGEKVFLECVQDMDHENMFWYRQDPGLGLRLIYFSYDVKMKEKGDIPEGYSVSREKKERFSLILESASTNQTSMYLCASSPYRGRTEAFFGQGTRLTVV.

The genes are TRBV2 and TRBJ2-3; D not certain. With 3 bases removed from V and 0 bases from J, the gap between germline ends came to 10 bases. This CDR3 has 15 amino acids. CDR1 and CDR2 (germline): SNHLY, FYNNEI. The CDR3: CASSEGQASTDTQYF. The CDR3 bases are TGTGCCAGCAGTGAGGGCCAGGCTAGCACAGATACGCAGTATTTT.

This clone was picked up a small number of times. The chain uses TRBV27 and TRBJ1-2; 7 bases line up with TRBD1. The CDR3 extends over 11 amino acids. Germline V lookup: CDR1 MNHEY, CDR2 SMNVEV (reference sequence). V lost 4 bases to trimming and J lost 10 bases; unmatched junction nucleotides: 3. The chain's CDR3 is CASSSGQSYTF. CDR3 nucleotides: TGTGCCAGCAGTTCGGGACAGTCCTACACCTTC.

The gene calls are TRBV6-1 and TRBJ1-5, with 7 bases identical to TRBD1. Germline lookup yields CDR1 MNHNS and CDR2 SASEGT. This CDR3 is 15 amino acids long. With V trimmed by 2 bases and J by 1 base, 2 bases remained unmatched. Here the CDR3 reads CASSEQGGSNQPQHF. As DNA, the CDR3 is TGTGCCAGCAGTGAACAGGGGGGCAGCAATCAGCCCCAGCATTTT.

This clone was counted once. The chain couples TRBV5-1 to TRBJ2-3, with D maybe TRBD2 (6 bases). The CDR3 is 14 amino acids. V gave up 4 bases and J gave up 6 bases, with 15 bases separating them. From germline, CDR1 is SGHRS and CDR2 YFSETQ. The CDR3 nucleotides read TGCGCCAGCAGCCTGAGCGGGCCCCGGGATACGCAGTATTTT. Protein: CASSLSGPRDTQYF.

The chain employs TRBV7-9 and TRBJ1-1; no reliable D call. The CDR3 consists of 16 residues. CDR1 and CDR2 from the germline V gene are SEHNR and FQNEAQ (reference sequence). Deletions cut 1 base from V and 3 bases from J, with 15 bases between. CDR3 in DNA: TGTGCCAGCAGCTTAGGACGGGGAAGGCCGGACACTGAAGCTTTCTTT. This translates into CASSLGRGRPDTEAFF.

V is TRBV7-8 and J is TRBJ1-2; 10 bases agree with TRBD1. This CDR3 contains 16 residues. Germline CDR1 reads SGHVS; CDR2 reads FQNEAQ. V was clipped by 6 bases and J by 4 bases; unmatched bases: 11. CDR3 sequence (DNA): TGTGCCAGCAGACAAGGGATGGGACAGGGGCTCTATGGCTACACCTTC. Translating it yields CASRQGMGQGLYGYTF.

The chain recombines TRBV4-3 with TRBJ2-1; 7 nucleotides line up with TRBD1. The CDR3 covers 15 residues. CDR1 and CDR2 (germline): LGHNA, YSLEER. Trimming removed 3 bases from V and 7 bases from J; junction bases left unmatched: 9. DNA of the CDR3: TGCGCCAGCAGCCATACTAGGACAGGCGGGAATGAGCAGTTCTTC. Encoded protein: CASSHTRTGGNEQFF.

The chain has TRBV7-2 and TRBJ2-1; TRBD1 matches 7 bases. CDR3 length equals 13 residues. V gave up 1 base and J gave up 9 bases; unmatched junction bases: 3. The germline gives CDR1 SGHTA, CDR2 FQGNSA. The CDR3: CASSLGQGGEQFF. The CDR3 DNA reads TGTGCCAGCAGCTTAGGACAGGGTGGTGAGCAGTTCTTC.

This chain connects TRBV5-1 to TRBJ1-4, with TRBD1 matching 9 bases. The CDR3 loop spans 15 amino acids. Germline V gives CDR1 SGHRS, CDR2 YFSETQ. The trim removed 0 bases at V and 7 bases at J, leaving 4 bases unmatched. DNA of the CDR3: TGCGCCAGCAGCTTGGGGGACAGGGAAGGTGAAAAACTGTTTTTT. Its protein product is CASSLGDREGEKLFF.

The chain combines TRBV7-8 with TRBJ1-1, with D maybe TRBD1 (5 bases). The germline V gene encodes CDR1 SGHVS and CDR2 FQNEAQ. The CDR3 spans 16 residues. V was clipped by 5 bases and J by 2 bases, with 18 bases between them. The CDR3 here is CASSLGRRGVNTEAFF. The CDR3 DNA reads TGTGCCAGCAGCCTCGGGAGGAGGGGAGTAAACACTGAAGCTTTCTTT.

The rearrangement uses TRBV6-5 and TRBJ2-1; 10 nucleotides agree with TRBD2. The germline gives CDR1 MNHEY, CDR2 SVGAGI. V dropped 6 bases and J dropped 2; count of bases not matched to a gene: 4. CDR3 size: 15 residues. CDR3 sequence (DNA): TGTGCCAGCAGATCTAGCGGGGGAACCTACAATGAGCAGTTCTTC. Translation: CASRSSGGTYNEQFF.

DNA of the CDR3: TGTGCCAGCAGCACACGACTAGCGGGAGGGCCAGATACGCAGTATTTT. Translated, it gives CASSTRLAGGPDTQYF. The chain links TRBV5-4 to TRBJ2-3; 14 nucleotides line up with TRBD2. Per the germline V gene, CDR1 is SGHNT and CDR2 is YYREEE (reference sequence). CDR3 size: 16 residues. Trimming cost V 4 bases and J 4 bases; bases outside gene matches: 5.

V usage is TRBV28 and J usage is TRBJ2-7, with 8 bases identical to TRBD1. CDR1 and CDR2 from the germline V gene are MDHEN and SYDVKM. The CDR3 consists of 13 residues. With V trimmed by 10 bases and J by 9 bases, 14 bases remained unmatched. CDR3 in amino acids: CATETGALLGQYF. CDR3 DNA: TGTGCCACCGAGACAGGGGCCCTCCTCGGGCAGTACTTC.